Below are 6 T cell receptor beta chains sequenced from a single sample in a study of preoperative IRX-2 immunotherapy in early breast cancer. Treatment specified: preoperative locoregional IRX-2 cytokine immunotherapy. Repertoires were generated with immunoSEQ multiplex PCR, while TCRdb's copy carries only in-frame clones and drops some. The sample lists approximately 100,000 clones, roughly 88% occurring once. The sample consisted of tumor tissue, taken after IRX-2 immunotherapy. These receptors were taken from a human donor with breast cancer.

The rearrangement joins TRBV9 to TRBJ1-1; D call uncertain. This CDR3 region has 12 residues. With 5 bases removed from V and 4 bases from J, the gap between germline ends came to 9 bases. Germline V gene lookup returns CDR1 SGDLS and CDR2 YYNGEE. CDR3 sequence (DNA): TGTGCCAGCAGTCACGGGAGCACTGAAGCTTTCTTT. Translating gives CASSHGSTEAFF.

CDR3: CASSLGGVSYEQYF. The DNA for the CDR3 is TGCGCCAGCAGCTTGGGTGGGGTCTCCTACGAGCAGTACTTC. The V and J genes are TRBV5-1 and TRBJ2-7; D gene unclear. The CDR3 contains 14 residues. The V gene's germline CDR1 is SGHRS and CDR2 YFSETQ. Trimming took 0 bases from V and 0 from J, leaving 7 bases between them.

The chain joins TRBV11-3 to TRBJ2-5; TRBD2 matches 12 bases. The CDR3 consists of 15 residues. Germline assignment: CDR1 SGHNT and CDR2 YENEEA. Trimming took 5 bases from V and 5 from J; bases not matched to a gene: 6. The CDR3 is CASSPLAGGTETQYF. CDR3 DNA: TGTGCCAGCAGCCCGCTAGCGGGGGGGACGGAGACCCAGTACTTC.

V is TRBV7-5 and J is TRBJ2-4; TRBD1 is the table's D call and was not checked against the DNA. TRBV7-5 is annotated as a pseudogene. This CDR3 has 15 amino acids. The CDR3 bases are TGTGCCAGCAGCCCGGAGTTGGGGGCCGGAAACATTCAGTACTTC. Residues: CASSPELGAGNIQYF.

The chain recombines TRBV18 with TRBJ1-2, with 7 bases that match TRBD1. This CDR3 has 14 residues. Per germline, CDR1 KGHSH and CDR2 LQKENI. Trimming at V came to 6 bases and at J to 6 bases, leaving 10 bases not matched to a gene. CDR3 sequence: CASSPQTGQHGYTF. DNA for the CDR3: TGTGCCAGCTCGCCTCAGACAGGGCAGCATGGCTACACCTTC.

The chain has TRBV5-1 and TRBJ2-7; 14 nucleotides match TRBD2. J lost 5 bases, V lost 4 bases, and 5 bases had no gene match. The CDR3 spans 15 residues. Germline V gene sequence: CDR1 SGHRS, CDR2 YFSETQ. This CDR3 is CASSGGLAGAHEQYF. The CDR3 DNA is TGCGCCAGCAGCGGGGGACTAGCGGGAGCCCACGAGCAGTACTTC.